This T cell receptor beta chain was profiled in a study of PD-L1 blockade in urothelial cancer. Sequenced by immunoSEQ multiplex PCR; TCRdb stores in-frame clones only, minus some. The sample contains 70,000 or so clones, around 80% of which appear only once. Germline V gene lookup returns CDR1 MDHEN and CDR2 SYDVKM. The CDR3 totals 11 residues. Trimming removed 3 bases from V and 8 bases from J, with 7 bases in between. This clone has just a few counts. The chain recombines TRBV28 with TRBJ1-2; D ambiguous. This clonotype was sampled from a man in his sixties or seventies with urothelial cancer. The sample in question was PBMCs, obtained around atezolizumab (anti-PD-L1) treatment. CDR3 region: CASSLGGGYTF. The CDR3 region has the DNA TGTGCCAGCAGTTTGGGAGGCGGCTACACCTTC.